This T cell receptor beta chain was obtained from a study of molecular identifiers for immune sequencing clone quantification (dated by TCRdb to the late 2010s). Turning to the overall study: For a replicate experiment, RNA from around 20,000 or 99,000 naive CD8 T cells was divided into five aliquots, and four of the five aliquots were sequenced. CD8 T cells were used in a methods study to benchmark molecular-identifier clustering-based TCR repertoire sequencing (MIDCIRS) and TCR RNA copy counting. Overall results and qualifications from the work: A single cell's worth of spiked-in Jurkat TCR RNA was reported detectable even among one million naive CD8 T cells. Identical TCR molecules sharing a barcode could cause highly expanded clone sizes to be underestimated. In CMV-specific effector cells, clones with more than 20 RNA copies contained over 98% of molecules, whereas in naive cells such clones contained under 1% of molecules. Modeling estimated roughly 3.2 recovered TCR RNA copies per cell, compared with approximately 9.5 by digital PCR, which implies around 30% capture efficiency. When barcode sub-clustering was omitted, TCR diversity was inflated by chimeric consensus sequences, with chimeras reaching as high as 47%. The naive libraries included spiked-in Jurkat TCR RNA (over nine copies' worth), and this RNA is not part of the donor repertoire.

The sample holds a few counts of this clonotype. The antigen it recognizes is unknown. No much larger clonotype is one base removed from it; base qualities were not supplied. Library preparation used PCR. Sequencer: Illumina HiSeq 4000. Bulk TCR libraries were generated as previously described, with the TCR primers listed in Table S5 used. Purification of total RNA was performed with the Qiagen AllPrep DNA/RNA kit. Before any analysis, reads coming from multiple sequencing runs of the same library were combined into one pool. Under the source paper's analysis protocol: Reads were retained only if the reads had an exact TCR constant sequence, and the retained reads were trimmed to 150 nt and grouped according to their 12-nt molecular barcodes. Reads in each barcode group were sub-clustered using a 15% Levenshtein threshold, and a quality-weighted consensus sequence was built for each RNA molecule. Non-functional sequences were excluded, and lower-count sequences lying one edit away from another sequence were also excluded. Barcode sub-clusters with fewer than 20% of the maximum read count were removed, based on fitting two negative binomial distributions. Using fastp at Q25 and MiXCR, TCRdb reprocessed the public reads and kept productive beta chains. A single entry per CDR3 protein holds the most common genes and DNA from its merged rows. The authors' filters were not applied to this entry. This sample comprises roughly 320,000 distinct CDR3 sequences, over 20% of them detected only once. 0.7% to 0.9% of the sample lies in the top ten.

Libraries of naive CD8 T cells were generated from roughly 20,000 to 1,000,000 sorted cells, with 10%, 30% or 50% of the purified RNA used. Naive CD8 T cells, defined as CD8+CD4-CCR7+CD45RA+, were FACS-sorted into RLT Plus buffer on a BD FACSAria II. To test detection sensitivity, Jurkat RNA equal to over nine TCR copies was added to samples of about 17,000-1,100,000 naive CD8 T cells. Enrichment of CD8 T cells was done with RosetteSep CD8+ T Cell Enrichment Cocktail plus Ficoll-Paque, and ACK red cell lysis came afterward. Sequencing was done on a sample of naive CD8+ T cells from blood, with Jurkat cell RNA spiked in. Interpreted using the paper, the cell subset or site label stands for: FACS-sorted CD8+CD4-CCR7+CD45RA+ naive T cells. The clonotype comes from a human donor in good health. Some libraries in this study had Jurkat cell RNA spiked in.

The CDR3 amino acid sequence is: CASSGGLAGGPTYEQYF. Read as DNA, the sequence is TGTGCCAGCAGCGGAGGACTAGCGGGAGGACCTACCTACGAGCAGTACTTC. This chain joins TRBV7-9 to TRBJ2-7, with TRBD2 matching 14 junction bases. The CDR3 has 17 amino acids, counting the end cysteine and phenylalanine. Of the read, only the CDR3 DNA is kept; its 51 bases are in frame from base 1. CDR1 and CDR2 were assigned from the germline V gene (reference sequence) as SEHNR and FQNEAQ. V is pruned by 5 bases and J by 2 bases, leaving 8 bases of the junction without a gene match.